This T cell receptor beta chain was sequenced in a study of T cells after yellow fever vaccination. TCRdb re-called the 5' RACE reads through MiXCR, storing one row per CDR3 protein. The table has 300,000 to 400,000 distinct CDR3 sequences, under 5% seen once. The CDR3 runs 11 residues. Germline loops: CDR1 SQVTM, CDR2 ANQGSEA. V was cut by 5 bases and J by 4 bases, with 8 bases left in between. The sample consisted of PBMCs, taken 5 days after the yellow fever booster vaccination. The chain joins TRBV29-1 to TRBJ1-2, with D unresolved. The receptor was isolated from a man between 18 and 35 years old who received the YFV17D yellow fever vaccine. CDR3 region: CSVRPIYGYTF. CDR3 nucleotides: TGCAGCGTTCGGCCTATCTATGGCTACACCTTC.